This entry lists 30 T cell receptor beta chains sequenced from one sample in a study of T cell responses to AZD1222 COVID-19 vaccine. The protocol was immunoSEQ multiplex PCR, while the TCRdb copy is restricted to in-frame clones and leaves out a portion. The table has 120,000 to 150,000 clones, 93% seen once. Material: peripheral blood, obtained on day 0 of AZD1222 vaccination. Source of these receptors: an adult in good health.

CDR3 sequence reads: CAISSDSMNTEAFF. The CDR3 bases are TGTGCCATCAGTTCGGACAGTATGAACACTGAAGCTTTCTTT. The V and J genes are TRBV10-3 and TRBJ1-1, with D perhaps matching TRBD1 (6 bases). The length of the CDR3 is 14 residues. V shed 5 bases and J shed 0 bases, with 10 bases lying between them. Germline V gene data show CDR1 as ENHRY and CDR2 as SYGVKD.

CDR3 protein: CATGPSGDGGYTF. The CDR3, as DNA: TGTGCCACCGGGCCCTCCGGGGATGGTGGCTACACCTTC. V and J are TRBV6-5 and TRBJ1-2; no reliable D call. V was trimmed by 10 bases and J by 7 bases, leaving 19 bases between them. Germline CDR1 is MNHEY and CDR2 is SVGAGI. The CDR3 contains 13 residues.

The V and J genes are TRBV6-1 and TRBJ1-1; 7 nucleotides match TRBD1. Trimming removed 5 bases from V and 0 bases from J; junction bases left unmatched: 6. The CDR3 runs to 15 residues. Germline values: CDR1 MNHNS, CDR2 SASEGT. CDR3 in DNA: TGTGCCAGCAGTCCGGGACAGCCGATGAACACTGAAGCTTTCTTT. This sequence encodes CASSPGQPMNTEAFF.

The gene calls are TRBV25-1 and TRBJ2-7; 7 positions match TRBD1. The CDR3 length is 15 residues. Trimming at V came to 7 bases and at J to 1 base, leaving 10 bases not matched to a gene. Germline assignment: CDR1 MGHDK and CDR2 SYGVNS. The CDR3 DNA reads TGTGCCAGCATGCACGCAAGGGGGCCTTCCTACGAGCAGTACTTC. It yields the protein CASMHARGPSYEQYF.

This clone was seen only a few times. The DNA of the CDR3 is TGTGCCATCAGTGAAGGAACAGGGAGGTCACCCCTCCACTTT. Protein sequence: CAISEGTGRSPLHF. This rearrangement joins TRBV10-3 to TRBJ1-6, with D tentatively TRBD1 (6 bases). In germline, CDR1 is ENHRY, CDR2 SYGVKD. The CDR3 has 14 amino acids. V lost 3 bases to trimming and J lost 10 bases, with 13 bases between them.

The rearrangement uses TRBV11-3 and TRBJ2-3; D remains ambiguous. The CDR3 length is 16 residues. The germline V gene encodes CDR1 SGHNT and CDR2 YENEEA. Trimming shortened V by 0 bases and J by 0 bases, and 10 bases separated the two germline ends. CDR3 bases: TGTGCCAGCAGCTTAGACGGACGGCGTAGCACAGATACGCAGTATTTT. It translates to CASSLDGRRSTDTQYF. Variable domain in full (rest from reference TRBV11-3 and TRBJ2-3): EAGVVQSPRYKIIEKKQPVAFWCNPISGHNTLYWYLQNLGQGPELLIRYENEEAVDDSQLPKDRFSAERLKGVDSTLKIQPAELGDSAVYLCASSLDGRRSTDTQYFGPGTRLTVL.

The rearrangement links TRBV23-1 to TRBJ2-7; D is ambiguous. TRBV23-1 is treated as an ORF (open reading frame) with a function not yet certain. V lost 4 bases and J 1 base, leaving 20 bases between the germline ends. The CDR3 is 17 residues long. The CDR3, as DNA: TGCGCCAGCAGTCCGCACTCTGATAATGCACGTTCCTACGAGCAGTACTTC. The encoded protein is CASSPHSDNARSYEQYF.

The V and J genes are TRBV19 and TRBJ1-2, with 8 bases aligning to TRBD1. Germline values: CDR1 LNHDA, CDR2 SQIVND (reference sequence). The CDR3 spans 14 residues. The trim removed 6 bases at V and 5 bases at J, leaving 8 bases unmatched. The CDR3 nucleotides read TGTGCCAGTAGGGAAAGACAGGGGAAGTATGGCTACACCTTC. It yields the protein CASRERQGKYGYTF.

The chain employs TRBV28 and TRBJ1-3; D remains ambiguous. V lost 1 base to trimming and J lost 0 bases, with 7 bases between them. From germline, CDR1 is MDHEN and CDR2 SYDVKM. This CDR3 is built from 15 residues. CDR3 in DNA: TGTGCCAGCAGTTTATCACAGAGCTCTGGAAACACCATATATTTT. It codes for CASSLSQSSGNTIYF.

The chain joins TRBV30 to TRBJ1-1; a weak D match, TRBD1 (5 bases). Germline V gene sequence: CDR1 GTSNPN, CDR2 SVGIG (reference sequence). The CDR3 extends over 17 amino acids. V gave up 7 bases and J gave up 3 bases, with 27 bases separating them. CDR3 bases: TGTGCCTCGCGAGAAACCAGGGCCGCCACGACGGACACTGAAGCTTTCTTT. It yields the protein CASRETRAATTDTEAFF. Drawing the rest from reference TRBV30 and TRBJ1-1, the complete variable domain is SQTIHQWPATLVQPVGSPLSLECTVEGTSNPNLYWYRQAAGRGLQLLFYSVGIGQISSEVPQNLSASRPQDRQFILSSKKLLLSDSGFYLCASRETRAATTDTEAFFGQGTRLTVV.

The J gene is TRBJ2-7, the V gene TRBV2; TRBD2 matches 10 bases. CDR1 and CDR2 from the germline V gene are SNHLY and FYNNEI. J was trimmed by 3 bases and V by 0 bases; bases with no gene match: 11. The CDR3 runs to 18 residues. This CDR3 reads CASSEASSGSRYSYEQYF. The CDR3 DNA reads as TGTGCCAGCAGTGAAGCCTCTAGCGGGAGTCGGTATAGCTACGAGCAGTACTTC.

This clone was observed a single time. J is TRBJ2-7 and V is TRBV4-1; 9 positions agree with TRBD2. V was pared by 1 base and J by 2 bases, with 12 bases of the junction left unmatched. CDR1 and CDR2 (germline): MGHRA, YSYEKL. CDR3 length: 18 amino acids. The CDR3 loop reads CASSQVEGSGGVTYEQYF. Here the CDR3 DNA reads TGCGCCAGCAGCCAAGTTGAGGGTAGCGGGGGTGTAACCTACGAGCAGTACTTC.

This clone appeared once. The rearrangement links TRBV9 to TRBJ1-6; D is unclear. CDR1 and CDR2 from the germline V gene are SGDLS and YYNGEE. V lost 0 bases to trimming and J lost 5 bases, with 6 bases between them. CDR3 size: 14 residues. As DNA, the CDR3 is TGTGCCAGCAGCGTAGTTGATAATAATTCACCCCTCCACTTT. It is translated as CASSVVDNNSPLHF.

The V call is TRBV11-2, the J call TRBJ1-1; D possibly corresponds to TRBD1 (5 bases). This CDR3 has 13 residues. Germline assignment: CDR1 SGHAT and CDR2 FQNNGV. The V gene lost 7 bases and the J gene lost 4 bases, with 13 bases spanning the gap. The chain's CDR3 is CASTPGAITEAFF. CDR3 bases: TGTGCCAGCACCCCCGGGGCCATCACTGAAGCTTTCTTT.

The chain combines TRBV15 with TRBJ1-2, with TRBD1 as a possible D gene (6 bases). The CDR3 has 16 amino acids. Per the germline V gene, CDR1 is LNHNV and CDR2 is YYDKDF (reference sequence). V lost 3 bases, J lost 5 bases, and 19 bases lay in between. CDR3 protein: CATSRVSGGGNYGYTF. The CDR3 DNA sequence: TGTGCCACCAGCAGGGTCTCTGGAGGGGGAAATTATGGCTACACCTTC.

The CDR3 here is CASSYQIAGEGLNTEAFF. CDR3 nucleotides: TGTGCCAGCAGTTACCAAATTGCCGGCGAGGGGCTAAACACTGAAGCTTTCTTT. V gene TRBV6-2 or TRBV6-3 combines with J gene TRBJ1-1, with D maybe TRBD1 (5 bases). Germline CDR1 reads MNHEY; CDR2 reads SVGEGT. V was pared by 2 bases and J by 2 bases, with 21 bases between. CDR3 length equals 18 residues.

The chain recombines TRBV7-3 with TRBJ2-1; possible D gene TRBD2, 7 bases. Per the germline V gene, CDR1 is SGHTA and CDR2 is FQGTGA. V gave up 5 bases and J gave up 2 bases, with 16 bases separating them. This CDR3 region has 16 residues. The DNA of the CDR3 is TGTGCCAGCAGCCCTGGGGGCGGGAGTGCCTACAATGAGCAGTTCTTC. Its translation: CASSPGGGSAYNEQFF.

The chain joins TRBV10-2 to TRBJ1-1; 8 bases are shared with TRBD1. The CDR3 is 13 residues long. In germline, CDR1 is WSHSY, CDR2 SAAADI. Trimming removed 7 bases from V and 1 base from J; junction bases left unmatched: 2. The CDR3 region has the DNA TGCGCCAGCAACGGACAGGGGAACACTGAAGCTTTCTTT. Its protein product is CASNGQGNTEAFF.

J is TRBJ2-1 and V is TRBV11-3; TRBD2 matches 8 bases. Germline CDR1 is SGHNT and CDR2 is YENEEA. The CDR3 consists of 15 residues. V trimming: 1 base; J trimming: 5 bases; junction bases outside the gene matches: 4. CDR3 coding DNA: TGTGCCAGCAGCTTAGCCAGCGGGGGACACAATGAGCAGTTCTTC. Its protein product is CASSLASGGHNEQFF.

The CDR3 spells CASSHYLAGRADTQYF. CDR3 bases: TGCGCCAGCAGCCATTACCTAGCGGGGCGGGCGGATACGCAGTATTTT. This rearrangement joins TRBV4-1 to TRBJ2-3, with 9 bases aligning to TRBD2. Germline V CDR1 and CDR2: MGHRA, YSYEKL. V was clipped by 3 bases and J by 6 bases; unmatched bases: 10. The CDR3 is 16 residues long.

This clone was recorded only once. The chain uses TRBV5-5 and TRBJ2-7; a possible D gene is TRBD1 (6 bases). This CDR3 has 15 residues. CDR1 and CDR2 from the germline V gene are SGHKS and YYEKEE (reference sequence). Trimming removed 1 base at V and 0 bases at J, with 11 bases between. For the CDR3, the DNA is TGTGCCAGCAGCTTGCGGGACATGAGCTCCTACGAGCAGTACTTC. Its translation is CASSLRDMSSYEQYF.

CDR3 in DNA: TGTGCCAGCAGTTACCTAGGGAGCGGGAGAGATACGCAGTATTTT. The encoded protein is CASSYLGSGRDTQYF. The V and J genes are TRBV6-6 and TRBJ2-3; 8 bases are a match to TRBD2. The germline CDR1 and CDR2 sequences are MNHNY and SVGAGI (reference sequence). This CDR3 region has 15 residues. V was clipped by 2 bases and J by 5 bases; unmatched bases: 6.

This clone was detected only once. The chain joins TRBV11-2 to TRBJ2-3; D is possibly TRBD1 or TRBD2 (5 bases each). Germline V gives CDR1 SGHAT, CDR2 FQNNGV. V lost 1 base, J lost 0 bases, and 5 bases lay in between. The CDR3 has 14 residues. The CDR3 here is CASSLGDSTDTQYF. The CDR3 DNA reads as TGTGCCAGCAGCTTAGGGGACAGCACAGATACGCAGTATTTT.

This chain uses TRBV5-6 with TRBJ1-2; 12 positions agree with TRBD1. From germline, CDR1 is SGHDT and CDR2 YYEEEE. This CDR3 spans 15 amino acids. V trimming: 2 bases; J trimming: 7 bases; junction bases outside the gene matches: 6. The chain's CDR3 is CASSLSGTGGIGYTF. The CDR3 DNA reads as TGTGCCAGCAGCTTATCCGGGACAGGGGGCATTGGCTACACCTTC.

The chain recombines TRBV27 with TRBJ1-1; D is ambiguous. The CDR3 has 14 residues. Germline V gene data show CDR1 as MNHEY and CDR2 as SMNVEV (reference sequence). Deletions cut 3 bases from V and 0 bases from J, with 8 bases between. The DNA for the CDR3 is TGTGCCAGCAGTTTCTCGGGGTTGAACACTGAAGCTTTCTTT. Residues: CASSFSGLNTEAFF.

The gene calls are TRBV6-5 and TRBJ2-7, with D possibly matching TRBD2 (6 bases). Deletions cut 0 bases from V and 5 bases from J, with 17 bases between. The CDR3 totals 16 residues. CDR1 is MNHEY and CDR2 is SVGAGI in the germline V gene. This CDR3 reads CASSYSSVGGRNEQYF. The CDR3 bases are TGTGCCAGCAGTTACTCGTCTGTGGGAGGAAGAAACGAGCAGTACTTC.

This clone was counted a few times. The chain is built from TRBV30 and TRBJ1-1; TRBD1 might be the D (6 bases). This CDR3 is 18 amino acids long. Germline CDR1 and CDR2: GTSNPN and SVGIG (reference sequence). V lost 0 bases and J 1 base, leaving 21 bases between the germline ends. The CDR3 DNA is TGTGCCTGGAGTGTCCCCAGGGACATCTATTTGGAGAACACTGAAGCTTTCTTT. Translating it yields CAWSVPRDIYLENTEAFF.

The CDR3 DNA reads TGTGCCAGCAGCTTCCAACAGGCCTACGAGCAGTACTTC. Translated: CASSFQQAYEQYF. The chain couples TRBV11-2 to TRBJ2-7; tentatively, D is TRBD1 (5 bases). The V end was cut by 3 bases, the J end by 2 bases, with 8 bases between. Looked up from germline, CDR1 is SGHAT and CDR2 is FQNNGV. The CDR3 has 13 residues.

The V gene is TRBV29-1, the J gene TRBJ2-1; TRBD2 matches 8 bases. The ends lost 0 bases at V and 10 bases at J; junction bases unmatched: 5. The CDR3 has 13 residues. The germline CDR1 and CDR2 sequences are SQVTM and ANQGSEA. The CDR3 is CSVEDLPGGEQFF. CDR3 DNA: TGCAGCGTTGAAGATCTTCCGGGGGGGGAGCAGTTCTTC.

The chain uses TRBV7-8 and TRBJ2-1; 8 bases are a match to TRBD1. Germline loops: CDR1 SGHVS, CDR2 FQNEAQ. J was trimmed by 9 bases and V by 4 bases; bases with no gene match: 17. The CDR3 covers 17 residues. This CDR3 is CASSSPGQGPGYSEQFF. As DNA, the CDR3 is TGTGCCAGCAGCTCCCCAGGACAGGGCCCGGGTTATAGTGAGCAGTTCTTC. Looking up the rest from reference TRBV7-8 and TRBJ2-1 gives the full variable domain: GAGVSQSPRYKVAKRGQDVALRCDPISGHVSLFWYQQALGQGPEFLTYFQNEAQLDKSGLPSDRFFAERPEGSVSTLKIQRTQQEDSAVYLCASSSPGQGPGYSEQFFGPGTRLTVL.